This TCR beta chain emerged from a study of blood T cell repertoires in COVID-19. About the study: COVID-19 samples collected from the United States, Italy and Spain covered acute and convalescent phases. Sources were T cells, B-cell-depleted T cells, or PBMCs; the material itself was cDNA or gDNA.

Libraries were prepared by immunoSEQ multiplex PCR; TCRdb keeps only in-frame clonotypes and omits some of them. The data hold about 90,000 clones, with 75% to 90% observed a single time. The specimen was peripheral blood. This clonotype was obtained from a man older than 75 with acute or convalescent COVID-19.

As DNA, the CDR3 is TGTGCCACCAGTGATGCAAACAGGGTGGGCACAGATACGCAGTATTTT. Amino acids: CATSDANRVGTDTQYF. The V gene is TRBV24-1, the J gene TRBJ2-3; TRBD1 is a possible D gene (6 bases). The CDR3 has 16 residues. The germline CDR1 and CDR2 sequences are KGHDR and SFDVKD. Deletions cut 3 bases from V and 1 base from J, with 13 bases between.